Listed below are T cell receptor beta chains from one sample, sequenced in a study of blood T cell repertoires in COVID-19. The assay was immunoSEQ multiplex PCR, and TCRdb's table has in-frame clones only and misses some. The sample lists around 58,000 clones; around 90% were seen once. Source material: peripheral blood. The receptors were sampled from a woman aged 60-70 years with COVID-19, enrolled during active disease. The CDR3 runs from the conserved cysteine through the conserved F or W. Fields, in order: V gene, J gene, clone size, CDR3 protein. Rows may omit the clone size; those that give it use once, few, many or a size class.

>TRBV25-1|TRBJ1-1|NA
CASSRLDRNTEAFF
>TRBV18|TRBJ1-2|NA
CASSPNSRNGYTF
>TRBV24-1|TRBJ2-7|NA
CATSDSLAGGEQYF
>TRBV6-1|TRBJ1-1|NA
CASSDISGGWTEAFF
>TRBV25-1|TRBJ2-7|NA
CASRQASSYEQYF
>TRBV6-5|TRBJ1-5|NA
CASSYSKETPQHF
>TRBV19|TRBJ2-7|NA
CASSSLPGSYEQYF
>TRBV10-3|TRBJ2-1|NA
CAISPRLDSSYNEQFF
>TRBV10-3|TRBJ1-2|NA
CAISEFGTNYGYTF
>TRBV7-9|TRBJ1-6|NA
CASSRGSSYNSPLHF
>TRBV19|TRBJ1-2|few
CASTPTRWTGEVYYGYTF
>TRBV6-2/TRBV6-3|TRBJ2-5|NA
CASSGLAGGRWETQYF
>TRBV29-1|TRBJ2-7|NA
CSVAASGSYEQYF
>TRBV11-2|TRBJ1-1|NA
CASSLDGGQNTEAFF
>TRBV5-4|TRBJ2-1|NA
CASSLDRGSYNEQFF
>TRBV21-1|TRBJ2-1|NA
CASSSLGRGGNEQFF
>TRBV30|TRBJ2-7|NA
CAWGTAYEQYF
>TRBV10-3|TRBJ2-1|NA
CAISEVTGGGNEQFF
>TRBV6-5|TRBJ2-1|NA
CASSPGTGGQFF
>TRBV5-1|TRBJ1-2|NA
CASSLEGDSFHGYTF
>TRBV7-2|TRBJ1-5|once
CASSLEGQLFYLPQHF
>TRBV10-1|TRBJ2-7|NA
CASTRGGTSGYEQYF
>TRBV7-6|TRBJ2-5|NA
CASSPIAGGEETQYF
>TRBV2|TRBJ1-2|NA
CASSLREISYGYTF
>TRBV6-2/TRBV6-3|TRBJ2-5|NA
CASSYSLRGSETQYF
>TRBV15|TRBJ2-2|once
CATSNGGGTGELFF
>TRBV7-8|TRBJ2-3|NA
CASSLARGDTQYF
>TRBV11-2|TRBJ2-7|few
CASSPTPAGEQYF
>TRBV11-3|TRBJ1-1|NA
CASSLGRTEAFF